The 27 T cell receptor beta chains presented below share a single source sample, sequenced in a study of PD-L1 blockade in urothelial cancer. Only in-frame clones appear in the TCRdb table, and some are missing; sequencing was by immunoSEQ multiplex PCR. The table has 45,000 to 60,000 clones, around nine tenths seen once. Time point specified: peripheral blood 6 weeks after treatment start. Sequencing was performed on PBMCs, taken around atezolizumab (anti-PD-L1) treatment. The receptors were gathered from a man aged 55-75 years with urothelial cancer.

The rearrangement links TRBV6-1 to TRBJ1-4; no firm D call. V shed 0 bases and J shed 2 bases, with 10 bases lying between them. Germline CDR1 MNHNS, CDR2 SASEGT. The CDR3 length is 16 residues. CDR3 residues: CASSEAIGRTNEKLFF. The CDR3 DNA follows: TGTGCCAGCAGTGAAGCGATAGGGAGGACTAATGAAAAACTGTTTTTT.

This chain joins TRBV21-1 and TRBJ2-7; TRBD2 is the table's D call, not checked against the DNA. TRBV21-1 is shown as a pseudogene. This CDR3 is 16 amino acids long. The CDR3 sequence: CATPEASEREAYEQYF. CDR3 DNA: TGTGCCACCCCCGAGGCTAGCGAGAGGGAAGCCTACGAGCAGTACTTC.

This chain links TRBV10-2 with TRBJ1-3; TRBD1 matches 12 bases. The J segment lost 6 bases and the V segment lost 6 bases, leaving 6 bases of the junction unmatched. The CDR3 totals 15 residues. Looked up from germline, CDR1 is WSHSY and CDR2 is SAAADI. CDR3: CASRPGTGGINTIYF. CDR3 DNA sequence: TGCGCCAGCAGACCCGGGACAGGGGGCATAAACACCATATATTTT.

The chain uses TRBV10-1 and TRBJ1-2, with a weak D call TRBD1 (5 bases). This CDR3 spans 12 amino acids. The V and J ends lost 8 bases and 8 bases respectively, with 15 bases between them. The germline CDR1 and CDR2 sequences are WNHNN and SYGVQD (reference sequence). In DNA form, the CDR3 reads TGCGCCAGCTGTTCGGGACTGGCGGGCTACACCTTC. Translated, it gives CASCSGLAGYTF.

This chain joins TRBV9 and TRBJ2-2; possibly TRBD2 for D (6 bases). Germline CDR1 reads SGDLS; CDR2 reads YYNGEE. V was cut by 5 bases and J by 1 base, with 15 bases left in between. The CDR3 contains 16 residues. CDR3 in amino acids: CASRASGVWNTGELFF. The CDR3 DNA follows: TGTGCCAGCAGAGCCTCGGGGGTTTGGAACACCGGGGAGCTGTTTTTT.

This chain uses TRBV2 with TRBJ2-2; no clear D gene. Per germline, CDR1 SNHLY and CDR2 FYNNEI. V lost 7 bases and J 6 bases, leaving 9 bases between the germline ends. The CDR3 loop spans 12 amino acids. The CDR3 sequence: CASKRFPGELFF. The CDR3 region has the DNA TGTGCCAGCAAACGGTTCCCCGGGGAGCTGTTTTTT.

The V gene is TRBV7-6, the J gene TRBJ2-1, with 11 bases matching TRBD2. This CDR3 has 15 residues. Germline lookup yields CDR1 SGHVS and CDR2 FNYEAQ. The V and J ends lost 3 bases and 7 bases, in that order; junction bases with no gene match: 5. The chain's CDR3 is CASSFGGLAVNEQFF. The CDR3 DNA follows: TGTGCCAGCAGCTTCGGGGGACTAGCGGTTAATGAGCAGTTCTTC.

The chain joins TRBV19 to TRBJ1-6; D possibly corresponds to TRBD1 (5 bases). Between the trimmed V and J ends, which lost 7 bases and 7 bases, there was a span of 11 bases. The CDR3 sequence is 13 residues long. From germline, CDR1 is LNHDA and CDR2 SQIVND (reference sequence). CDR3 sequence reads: CASKTKGNSPLHF. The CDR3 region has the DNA TGTGCCAGTAAAACAAAGGGGAATTCACCCCTCCACTTT.

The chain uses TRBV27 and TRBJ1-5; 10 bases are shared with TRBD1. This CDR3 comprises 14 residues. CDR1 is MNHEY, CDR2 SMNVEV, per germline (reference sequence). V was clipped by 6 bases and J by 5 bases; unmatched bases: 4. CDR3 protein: CASSRDRGDQPQHF. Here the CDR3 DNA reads TGTGCCAGCAGCCGGGACAGGGGCGATCAGCCCCAGCATTTT.

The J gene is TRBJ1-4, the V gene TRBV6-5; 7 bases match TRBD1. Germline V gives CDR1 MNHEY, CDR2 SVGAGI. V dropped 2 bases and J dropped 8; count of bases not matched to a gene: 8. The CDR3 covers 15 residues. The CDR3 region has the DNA TGTGCCAGCAGTTACGGACAGGCCGCGGCGGAAAAACTGTTTTTT. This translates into CASSYGQAAAEKLFF.

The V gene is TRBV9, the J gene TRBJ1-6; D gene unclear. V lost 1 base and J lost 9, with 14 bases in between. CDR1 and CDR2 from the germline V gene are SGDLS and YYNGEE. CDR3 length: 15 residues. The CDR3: CASSVRPGAGSPLHF. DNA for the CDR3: TGTGCCAGCAGCGTACGGCCGGGTGCCGGTTCACCCCTCCACTTT. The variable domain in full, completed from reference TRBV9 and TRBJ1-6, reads DSGVTQTPKHLITATGQRVTLRCSPRSGDLSVYWYQQSLDQGLQFLIQYYNGEERAKGNILERFSAQQFPDLHSELNLSSLELGDSALYFCASSVRPGAGSPLHFGNGTRLTVT.

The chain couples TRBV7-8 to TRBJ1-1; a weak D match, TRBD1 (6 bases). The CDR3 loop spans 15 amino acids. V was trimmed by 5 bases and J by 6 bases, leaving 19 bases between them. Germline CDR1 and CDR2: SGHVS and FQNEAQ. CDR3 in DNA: TGTGCCAGCAGCGAAAGTGGGGGGGCTAATTCTGAAGCTTTCTTT. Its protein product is CASSESGGANSEAFF.

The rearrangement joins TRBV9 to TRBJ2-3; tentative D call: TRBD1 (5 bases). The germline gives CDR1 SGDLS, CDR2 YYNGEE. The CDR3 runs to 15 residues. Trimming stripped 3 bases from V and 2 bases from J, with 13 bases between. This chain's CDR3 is CASSAQAGYTDTQYF. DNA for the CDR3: TGTGCCAGCAGCGCACAGGCAGGATACACAGATACGCAGTATTTT.

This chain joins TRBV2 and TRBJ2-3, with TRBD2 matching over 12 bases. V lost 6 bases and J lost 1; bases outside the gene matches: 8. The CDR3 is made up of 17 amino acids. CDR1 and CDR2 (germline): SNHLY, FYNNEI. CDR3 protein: CASSVPGLAGRTDTQYF. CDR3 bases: TGTGCCAGCAGCGTCCCGGGACTAGCGGGCCGCACAGATACGCAGTATTTT.

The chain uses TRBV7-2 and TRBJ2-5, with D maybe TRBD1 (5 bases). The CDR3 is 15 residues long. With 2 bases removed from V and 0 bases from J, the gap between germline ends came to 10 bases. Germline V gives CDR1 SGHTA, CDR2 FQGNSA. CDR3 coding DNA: TGTGCCAGCAGCTTACTCGGACATGACCAAGAGACCCAGTACTTC. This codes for CASSLLGHDQETQYF.

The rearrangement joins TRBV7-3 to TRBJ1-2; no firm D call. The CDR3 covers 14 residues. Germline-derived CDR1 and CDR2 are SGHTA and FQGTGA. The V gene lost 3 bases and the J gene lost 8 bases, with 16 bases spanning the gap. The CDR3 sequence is CASSLTTSREGYTF. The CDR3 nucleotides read TGTGCCAGCAGCTTGACAACGTCCCGAGAAGGCTACACCTTC.

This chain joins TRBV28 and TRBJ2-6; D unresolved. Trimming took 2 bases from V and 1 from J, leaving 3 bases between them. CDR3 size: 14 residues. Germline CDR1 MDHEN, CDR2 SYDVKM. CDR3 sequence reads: CASSLPSGANVLTF. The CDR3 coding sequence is TGTGCCAGCAGTTTACCATCTGGGGCCAACGTCCTGACTTTC.

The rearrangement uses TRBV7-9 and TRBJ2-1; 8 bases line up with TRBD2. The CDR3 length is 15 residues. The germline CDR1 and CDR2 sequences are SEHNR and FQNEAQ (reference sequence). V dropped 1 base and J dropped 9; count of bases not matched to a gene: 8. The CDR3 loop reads CASSLVPGGRIEQFF. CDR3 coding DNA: TGTGCCAGCAGCTTAGTTCCGGGGGGGCGAATTGAGCAGTTCTTC.

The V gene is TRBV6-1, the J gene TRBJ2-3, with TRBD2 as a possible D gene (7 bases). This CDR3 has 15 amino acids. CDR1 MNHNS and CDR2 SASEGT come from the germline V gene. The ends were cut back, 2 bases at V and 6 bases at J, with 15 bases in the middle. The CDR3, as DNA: TGTGCCAGCAGTGAAAGGGAGGGGGTGGGGGATACGCAGTATTTT. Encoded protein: CASSEREGVGDTQYF.

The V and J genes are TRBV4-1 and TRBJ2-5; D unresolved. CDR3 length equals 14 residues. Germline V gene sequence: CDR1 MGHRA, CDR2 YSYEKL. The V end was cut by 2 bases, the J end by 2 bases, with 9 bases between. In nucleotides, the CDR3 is TGCGCCAGCAGCCAACCCGGGTCACAAGAGACCCAGTACTTC. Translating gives CASSQPGSQETQYF.

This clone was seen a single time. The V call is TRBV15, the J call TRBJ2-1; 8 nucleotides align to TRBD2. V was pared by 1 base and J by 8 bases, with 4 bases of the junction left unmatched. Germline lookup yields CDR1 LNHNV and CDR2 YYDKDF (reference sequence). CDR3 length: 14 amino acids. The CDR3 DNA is TGTGCCACCAGCAGAGGGGAGACTAGCGATGAGCAGTTCTTC. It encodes CATSRGETSDEQFF.

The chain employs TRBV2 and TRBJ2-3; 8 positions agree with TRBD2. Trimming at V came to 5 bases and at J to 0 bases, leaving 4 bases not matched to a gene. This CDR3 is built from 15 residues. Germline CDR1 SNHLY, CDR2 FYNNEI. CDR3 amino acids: CASSPRGGSTDTQYF. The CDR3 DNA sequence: TGTGCCAGCAGTCCACGGGGGGGGAGCACAGATACGCAGTATTTT.

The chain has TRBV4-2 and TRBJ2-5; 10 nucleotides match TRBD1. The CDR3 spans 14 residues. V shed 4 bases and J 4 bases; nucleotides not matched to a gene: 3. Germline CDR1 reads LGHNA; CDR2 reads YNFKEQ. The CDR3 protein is CASSPGQGVETQYF. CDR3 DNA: TGTGCCAGCAGCCCAGGACAGGGGGTAGAGACCCAGTACTTC.

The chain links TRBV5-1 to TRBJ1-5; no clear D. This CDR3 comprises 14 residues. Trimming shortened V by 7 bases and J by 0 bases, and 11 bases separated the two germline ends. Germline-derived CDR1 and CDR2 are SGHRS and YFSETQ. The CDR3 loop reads CASPTSNSNQPQHF. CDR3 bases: TGCGCCAGCCCGACATCAAATAGCAATCAGCCCCAGCATTTT.

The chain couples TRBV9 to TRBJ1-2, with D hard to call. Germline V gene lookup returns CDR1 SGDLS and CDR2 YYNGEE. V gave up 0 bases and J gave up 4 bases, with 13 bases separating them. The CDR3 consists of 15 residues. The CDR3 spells CASSVDPGGSYGYTF. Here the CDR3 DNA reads TGTGCCAGCAGCGTAGACCCAGGAGGGTCCTATGGCTACACCTTC.

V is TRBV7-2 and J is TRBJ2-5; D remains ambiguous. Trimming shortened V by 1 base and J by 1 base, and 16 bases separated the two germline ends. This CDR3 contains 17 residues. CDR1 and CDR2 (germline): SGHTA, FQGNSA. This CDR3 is CASSLGRFNSVQETQYF. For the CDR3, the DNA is TGTGCCAGCAGCTTAGGTCGGTTCAACTCCGTCCAAGAGACCCAGTACTTC.

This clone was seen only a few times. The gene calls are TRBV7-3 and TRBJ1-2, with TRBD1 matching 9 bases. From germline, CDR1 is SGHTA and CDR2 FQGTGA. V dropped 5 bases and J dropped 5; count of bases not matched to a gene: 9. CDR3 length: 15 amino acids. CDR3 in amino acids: CASSAAGTGLYGYTF. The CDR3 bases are TGTGCCAGCAGCGCGGCCGGGACAGGGTTGTATGGCTACACCTTC.